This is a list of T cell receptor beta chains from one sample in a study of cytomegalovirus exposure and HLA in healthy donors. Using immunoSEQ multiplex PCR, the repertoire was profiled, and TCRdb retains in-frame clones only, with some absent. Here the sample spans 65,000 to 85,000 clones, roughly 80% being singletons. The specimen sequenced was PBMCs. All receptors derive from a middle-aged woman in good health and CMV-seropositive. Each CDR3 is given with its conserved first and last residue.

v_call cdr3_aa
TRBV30 CAWTETAGNTIYF
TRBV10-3 CAISESIIGELFF
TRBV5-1 CASSRTTGGDNYGYTF
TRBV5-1 CASSTGGTSGRGHEQFF
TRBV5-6 CASSPPAPGTSGRLREQYF
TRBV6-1 CASSERTVNTEAFF
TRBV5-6 CASSLAGRETRGYTF
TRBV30 CAWSRWGTAENTEAFF
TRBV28 CASKSGLGWPQHF
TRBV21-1 CASLRQGHYNSPLHF
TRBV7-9 CASSLEIPGEKLFF
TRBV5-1 CASSLAGLSEQFF
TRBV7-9 CASSLGDSRKLFF
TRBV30 CAWCAGGYNEQFF
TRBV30 CAWSVNRDNSPLHF
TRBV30 CAFKGRGRGSPTNEKLFF
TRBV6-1 CASSSLGQGKETQYF
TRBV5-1 CASSLASTGAEKLFF
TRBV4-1 CASSESSLGTSGRAYEQYF
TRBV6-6 CASSSLGQGATGELFF
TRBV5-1 CASSLRGAGAEHNEQFF
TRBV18 CASSPTGRPIYEQYF
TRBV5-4 CASSLGHPESSYEQYF
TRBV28 CASSSNGAGVYEQYF
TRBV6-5 CASSNNRGRGGYTF
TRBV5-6 CASSFRRQGNGYTF
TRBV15 CATSRDVLSTEAFF
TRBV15 CATSRFDRANYEQYF
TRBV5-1 CASSSRTDNTEAFF
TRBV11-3 CASSDQAGGGNEQFF
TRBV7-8 CASSQSFVGGSQPQHF
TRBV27 CASSPGRGYEQYF
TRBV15 CATSTTTGQNYGYTF
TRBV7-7 CASSSAGGPHHTQYF
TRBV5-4 CASSSYSTDTQYF
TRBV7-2 CASSYQIADTQYF
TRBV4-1 CASSHSAVGGNEQFF
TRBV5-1 CASSLEGGRDEQFF
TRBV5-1 CASSLGGTDSGNTIYF
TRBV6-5 CASRQGASEQYF
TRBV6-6 CASSYPRDRQPQHF
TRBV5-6 CASSSQGGHQPQHF
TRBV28 CASSLSGHYQPQHF
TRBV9 CASSVGTPVYGYTF
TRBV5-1 CASSLASNEKLFF
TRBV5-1 CASSLDRAGYGYTF
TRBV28 CASSPTGVETQYF
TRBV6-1 CASSDGDRSYYEQYF
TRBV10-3 CAISESMASGDHNEQFF
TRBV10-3 CAISDQARGREYQPQHF
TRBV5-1 CASATGGGNSPLHF
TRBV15 CATSRAHYEQYF
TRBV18 CASSPLPPTSGNTDTQYF
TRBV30 CAWNTEGEKLFF